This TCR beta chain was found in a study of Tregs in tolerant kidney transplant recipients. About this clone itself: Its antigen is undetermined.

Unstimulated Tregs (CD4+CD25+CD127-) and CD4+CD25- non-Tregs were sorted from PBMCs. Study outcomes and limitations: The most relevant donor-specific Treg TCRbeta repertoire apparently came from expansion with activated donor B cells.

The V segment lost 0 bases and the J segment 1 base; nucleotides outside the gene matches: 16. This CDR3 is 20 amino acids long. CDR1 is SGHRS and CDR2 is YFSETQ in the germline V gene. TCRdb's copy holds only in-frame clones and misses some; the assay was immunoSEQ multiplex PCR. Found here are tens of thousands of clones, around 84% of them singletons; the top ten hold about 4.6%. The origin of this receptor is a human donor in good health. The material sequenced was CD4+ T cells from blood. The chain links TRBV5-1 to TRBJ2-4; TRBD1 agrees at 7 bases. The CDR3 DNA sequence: TGCGCCAGCAGCTTGGCGTACAGGGGTTGGGTACTCGGGGCCAAAAACATTCAGTACTTC. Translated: CASSLAYRGWVLGAKNIQYF.